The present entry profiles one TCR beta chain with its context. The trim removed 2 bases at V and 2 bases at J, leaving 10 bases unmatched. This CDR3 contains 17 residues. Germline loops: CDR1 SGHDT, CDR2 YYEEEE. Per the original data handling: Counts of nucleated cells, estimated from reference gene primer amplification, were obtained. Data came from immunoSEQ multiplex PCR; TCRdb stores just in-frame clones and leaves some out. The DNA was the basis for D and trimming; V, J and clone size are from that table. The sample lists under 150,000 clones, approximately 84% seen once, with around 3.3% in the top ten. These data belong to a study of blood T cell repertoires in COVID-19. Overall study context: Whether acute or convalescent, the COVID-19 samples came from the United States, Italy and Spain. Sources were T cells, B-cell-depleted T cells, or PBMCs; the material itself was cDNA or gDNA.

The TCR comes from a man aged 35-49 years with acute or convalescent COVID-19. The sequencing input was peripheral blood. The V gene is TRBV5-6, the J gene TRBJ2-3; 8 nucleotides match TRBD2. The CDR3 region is CASSFVIGGGSTDTQYF. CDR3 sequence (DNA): TGTGCCAGCAGCTTCGTGATCGGCGGGGGGTCCACAGATACGCAGTATTTT.